Listed below are T cell receptor beta chains from one sample, sequenced in a study of blood T cell repertoires in COVID-19. Repertoires were generated with immunoSEQ multiplex PCR, while TCRdb's copy carries only in-frame clones and drops some. The sample includes approximately 74,000 clones, approximately 86% of them seen just once. Specimen: peripheral blood. The receptors were gathered from a woman aged 60-70 years with acute or convalescent COVID-19. Both conserved end residues are part of each CDR3. Each record gives: D gene, J gene, clone size, V gene, CDR3 protein, CDR3 DNA. D genes are given only for firm matches. The size of a clone is reported for some rows only, either as once, few or many, or as a class for expanded clones.

D gene: TRBD1
J gene: TRBJ1-2
clone size: -
V gene: TRBV5-1
CDR3 protein: CASSETGEGGYTF
CDR3 DNA: TGCGCCAGCAGCGAGACAGGGGAGGGTGGCTACACCTTC

D gene: TRBD1
J gene: TRBJ2-1
clone size: -
V gene: TRBV12-3/TRBV12-4
CDR3 protein: CATGGQSYNEQFF
CDR3 DNA: TGTGCCACAGGGGGACAGAGTTACAATGAGCAGTTCTTC

D gene: -
J gene: TRBJ1-3
clone size: -
V gene: TRBV28
CDR3 protein: CGSRGSSSGNTIYF
CDR3 DNA: TGTGGGTCTCGGGGGTCCTCCTCTGGAAACACCATATATTTT

D gene: TRBD2
J gene: TRBJ2-3
clone size: -
V gene: TRBV5-6
CDR3 protein: CASSRTSGAYTDTQYF
CDR3 DNA: TGTGCCAGCAGCCGTACTAGCGGGGCGTACACAGATACGCAGTATTTT

D gene: -
J gene: TRBJ2-7
clone size: -
V gene: TRBV9
CDR3 protein: CASSVGGGYPYEQYF
CDR3 DNA: TGTGCCAGCAGCGTAGGGGGAGGCTATCCCTACGAGCAGTACTTC

D gene: -
J gene: TRBJ1-2
clone size: -
V gene: TRBV5-6
CDR3 protein: CASSLAGNYGYTF
CDR3 DNA: TGTGCCAGCAGCTTGGCAGGGAACTATGGCTACACCTTC

D gene: -
J gene: TRBJ1-4
clone size: -
V gene: TRBV7-9
CDR3 protein: CASSQGSSEKLFF
CDR3 DNA: TGTGCCAGCAGCCAGGGAAGCAGTGAAAAACTGTTTTTT

D gene: -
J gene: TRBJ2-7
clone size: -
V gene: TRBV19
CDR3 protein: CASSMGQGIYEQYF
CDR3 DNA: TGTGCCAGTAGTATGGGGCAGGGGATCTACGAGCAGTACTTC

D gene: -
J gene: TRBJ2-7
clone size: -
V gene: TRBV6-5
CDR3 protein: CASSPPPGMHEQYF
CDR3 DNA: TGTGCCAGCAGTCCCCCCCCGGGGATGCACGAGCAGTACTTC

D gene: TRBD2
J gene: TRBJ2-1
clone size: few
V gene: TRBV19
CDR3 protein: CASSIDSGTSGRAIEQFF
CDR3 DNA: TGTGCCAGTAGTATAGATTCCGGGACTAGCGGGAGGGCTATTGAGCAGTTCTTC

D gene: TRBD2
J gene: TRBJ2-7
clone size: -
V gene: TRBV15
CDR3 protein: CATSEGLAGASYEQYF
CDR3 DNA: TGTGCCACCAGCGAAGGACTAGCGGGGGCTTCCTACGAGCAGTACTTC

D gene: TRBD1
J gene: TRBJ1-1
clone size: -
V gene: TRBV11-2
CDR3 protein: CASSSSRDRVTEAFF
CDR3 DNA: TGTGCCAGCAGCTCATCCCGGGACAGGGTCACTGAAGCTTTCTTT

D gene: -
J gene: TRBJ1-5
clone size: -
V gene: TRBV24-1
CDR3 protein: CATSDRGQPQHF
CDR3 DNA: TGTGCCACCAGTGACAGGGGTCAGCCCCAGCATTTT

D gene: -
J gene: TRBJ1-2
clone size: -
V gene: TRBV7-2
CDR3 protein: CASGPQVDRYGYTF
CDR3 DNA: TGTGCCAGCGGCCCTCAGGTAGACCGCTATGGCTACACCTTC

D gene: -
J gene: TRBJ1-1
clone size: -
V gene: TRBV7-2
CDR3 protein: CASSLSGRGEAFF
CDR3 DNA: TGTGCCAGCAGCTTAAGCGGGCGGGGAGAAGCTTTCTTT

D gene: TRBD1
J gene: TRBJ2-7
clone size: -
V gene: TRBV7-2
CDR3 protein: CASSAPGQGLYEQYF
CDR3 DNA: TGTGCCAGCAGCGCCCCGGGACAGGGGCTCTACGAGCAGTACTTC

D gene: TRBD2
J gene: TRBJ2-3
clone size: once
V gene: TRBV10-2
CDR3 protein: CASRSEREVRFTDTQYF
CDR3 DNA: TGCGCCAGCAGATCGGAGCGGGAGGTGAGGTTCACAGATACGCAGTATTTT

D gene: TRBD1
J gene: TRBJ1-5
clone size: -
V gene: TRBV28
CDR3 protein: CASSLLGTGVLPQHF
CDR3 DNA: TGTGCCAGCAGTTTATTAGGGACAGGGGTATTGCCCCAGCATTTT

D gene: -
J gene: TRBJ2-2
clone size: -
V gene: TRBV7-2
CDR3 protein: CASSSQGRTGELFF
CDR3 DNA: TGTGCCAGCAGCTCACAGGGACGGACCGGGGAGCTGTTTTTT

D gene: -
J gene: TRBJ2-7
clone size: once
V gene: TRBV5-6
CDR3 protein: CASSLVREQYF
CDR3 DNA: TGTGCCAGCAGCTTGGTCAGGGAGCAGTACTTC

D gene: TRBD2
J gene: TRBJ2-1
clone size: -
V gene: TRBV5-1
CDR3 protein: CASSLEGLDGEQFF
CDR3 DNA: TGCGCCAGCAGCTTGGAGGGACTAGATGGTGAGCAGTTCTTC

D gene: TRBD1
J gene: TRBJ2-3
clone size: once
V gene: TRBV7-9
CDR3 protein: CASSKTGGGTDTQYF
CDR3 DNA: TGTGCCAGCAGCAAGACAGGGGGCGGCACAGATACGCAGTATTTT

D gene: -
J gene: TRBJ2-3
clone size: -
V gene: TRBV6-6
CDR3 protein: CASSSRALTDTQYF
CDR3 DNA: TGTGCCAGCAGCTCGAGAGCCCTCACAGATACGCAGTATTTT

D gene: -
J gene: TRBJ2-2
clone size: -
V gene: TRBV5-1
CDR3 protein: CASSPEGTTNTGELFF
CDR3 DNA: TGCGCCAGCAGCCCCGAAGGGACAACGAACACCGGGGAGCTGTTTTTT

D gene: TRBD1
J gene: TRBJ2-7
clone size: -
V gene: TRBV20-1
CDR3 protein: CSASLGTGSYYEQYF
CDR3 DNA: TGCAGTGCTAGTCTGGGGACAGGGAGTTACTACGAGCAGTACTTC

D gene: TRBD2
J gene: TRBJ2-7
clone size: -
V gene: TRBV7-9
CDR3 protein: CASSKGGIYEQYF
CDR3 DNA: TGTGCCAGCAGCAAGGGAGGGATCTACGAGCAGTACTTC

D gene: -
J gene: TRBJ1-6
clone size: once
V gene: TRBV27
CDR3 protein: CASSFQGYNSPLHF
CDR3 DNA: TGTGCCAGCAGTTTTCAGGGTTATAATTCACCCCTCCACTTT

D gene: TRBD2
J gene: TRBJ2-7
clone size: few
V gene: TRBV4-2
CDR3 protein: CASSQYSGGASYEQYF
CDR3 DNA: TGTGCCAGCAGCCAATATAGCGGGGGGGCGTCCTACGAGCAGTACTTC

D gene: -
J gene: TRBJ1-4
clone size: -
V gene: TRBV12-3/TRBV12-4
CDR3 protein: CASMGEGEKLFF
CDR3 DNA: TGTGCCAGCATGGGGGAGGGGGAAAAACTGTTTTTT

D gene: TRBD2
J gene: TRBJ2-5
clone size: -
V gene: TRBV5-6
CDR3 protein: CASSGAGAAQETQYF
CDR3 DNA: TGTGCCAGCAGCGGAGCGGGGGCGGCTCAAGAGACCCAGTACTTC

D gene: TRBD1
J gene: TRBJ2-7
clone size: -
V gene: TRBV18
CDR3 protein: CASSPRDRGLGEQYF
CDR3 DNA: TGTGCCAGCTCACCACGGGACAGGGGGCTAGGGGAGCAGTACTTC

D gene: TRBD2
J gene: TRBJ2-3
clone size: -
V gene: TRBV3-1/TRBV3-2
CDR3 protein: CASSLGLAGARDTQYF
CDR3 DNA: TGTGCCAGCAGCCTGGGACTAGCGGGTGCACGAGATACGCAGTATTTT

D gene: TRBD1
J gene: TRBJ1-1
clone size: -
V gene: TRBV7-3
CDR3 protein: CASRPDRVGEAFF
CDR3 DNA: TGTGCCAGCAGACCGGACAGGGTGGGGGAAGCTTTCTTT

D gene: TRBD1
J gene: TRBJ2-7
clone size: few
V gene: TRBV29-1
CDR3 protein: CSVERTGRGEQYF
CDR3 DNA: TGCAGCGTCGAAAGGACAGGGCGAGGGGAGCAGTACTTC